The clone carrying this T cell receptor (beta chain) has a single count. These data originate in a study of blood T cell repertoires in COVID-19. Study overall: Acute-phase and convalescent COVID-19 samples originated in the United States, Italy and Spain. The analysed material was cDNA or gDNA that came from T cells, B-cell-depleted T cells, or PBMCs.

The CDR3 is made up of 15 amino acids. Trimming stripped 0 bases from V and 5 bases from J, with 14 bases between. CDR1 is SGHRS, CDR2 YFSETQ, per germline. Authors' processing steps: It was from reference gene primer amplification that nucleated cell counts were estimated. Libraries were prepared by immunoSEQ multiplex PCR; TCRdb keeps only in-frame clonotypes and omits some of them. Clone size and the V and J calls come from that table; the DNA yielded D and trimming. The repertoire holds 120,000 or so clones, with about 74% as singletons. The sequence was collected from a man aged 60-69 years with acute or convalescent COVID-19. The sequenced sample was peripheral blood. The chain carries TRBV5-1 and TRBJ1-1; D remains ambiguous. The CDR3 loop is CASSLATGVGTEAFF. Written as DNA, the CDR3 is TGCGCCAGCAGCTTGGCCACGGGAGTAGGGACTGAAGCTTTCTTT.